This T cell receptor (beta chain) was sequenced for a study of blood T cell repertoires in COVID-19. Overall study context: COVID-19 samples collected from the United States, Italy and Spain covered acute and convalescent phases. Sample material is recorded as cDNA or gDNA derived from T cells, B-cell-depleted T cells, or PBMCs.

In the authors' workflow: Amplification of reference gene primers provided the estimated nucleated cell counts. The repertoire was sequenced with immunoSEQ multiplex PCR; TCRdb's copy has only in-frame clones and lacks some. The V and J calls and clone size come from that table; D and trimming were worked out from the DNA. The table includes about 210,000 clones, around 82% detected once. Material for sequencing was peripheral blood. This receptor was obtained from a woman aged 40 to 50 with active or convalescent COVID-19.

The chain's CDR3 is CATSDAPGTGEYGYTF. Here the CDR3 DNA reads TGTGCCACCAGTGATGCCCCCGGGACAGGGGAATATGGCTACACCTTC. The chain combines TRBV24-1 with TRBJ1-2; 10 nucleotides align to TRBD1. The CDR3 is 16 amino acids. In germline, CDR1 is KGHDR, CDR2 SFDVKD. V was clipped by 3 bases and J by 5 bases; unmatched bases: 8.